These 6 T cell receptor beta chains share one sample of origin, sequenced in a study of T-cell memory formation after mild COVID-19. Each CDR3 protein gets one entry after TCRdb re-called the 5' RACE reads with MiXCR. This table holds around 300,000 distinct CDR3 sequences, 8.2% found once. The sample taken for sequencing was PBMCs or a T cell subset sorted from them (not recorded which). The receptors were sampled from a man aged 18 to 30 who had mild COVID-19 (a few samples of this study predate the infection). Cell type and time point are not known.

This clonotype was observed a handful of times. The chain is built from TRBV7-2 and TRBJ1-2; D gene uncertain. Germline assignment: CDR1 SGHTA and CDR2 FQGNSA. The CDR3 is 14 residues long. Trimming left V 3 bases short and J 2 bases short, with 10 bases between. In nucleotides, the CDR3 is TGTGCCAGCAGCTTGTATGGACCGAACTATGGCTACACCTTC. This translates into CASSLYGPNYGYTF.

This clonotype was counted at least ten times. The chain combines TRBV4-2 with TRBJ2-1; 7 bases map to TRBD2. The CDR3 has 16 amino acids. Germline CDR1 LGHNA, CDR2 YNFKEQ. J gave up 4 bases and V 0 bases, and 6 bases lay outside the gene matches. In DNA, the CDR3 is TGTGCCAGCAGCCAAGATCTTGGGGGGGGATACAATGAGCAGTTCTTC. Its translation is CASSQDLGGGYNEQFF.

The CDR3 here is CASSPLLYNTGTGAFF. The CDR3 DNA is TGTGCCAGCAGTCCACTACTCTACAATACAGGGACGGGAGCTTTCTTT. The V and J genes are TRBV27 and TRBJ1-1; D is perhaps TRBD1 (6 bases). The germline V gene encodes CDR1 MNHEY and CDR2 SMNVEV (reference sequence). The CDR3 spans 16 residues. V gave up 5 bases and J gave up 10 bases, with 26 bases separating them.

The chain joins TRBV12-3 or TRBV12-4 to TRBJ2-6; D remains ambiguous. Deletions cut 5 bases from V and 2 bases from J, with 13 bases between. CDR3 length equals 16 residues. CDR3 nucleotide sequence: TGTGCCAGCAGTGAACGGCCTGTTGCTGGGGCCAACGTCCTGACTTTC. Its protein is CASSERPVAGANVLTF.

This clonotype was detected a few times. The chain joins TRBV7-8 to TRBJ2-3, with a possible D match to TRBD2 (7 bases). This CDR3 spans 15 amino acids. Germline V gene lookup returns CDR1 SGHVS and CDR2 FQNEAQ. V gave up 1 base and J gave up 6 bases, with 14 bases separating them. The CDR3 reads CASSLVGGAGDTQYF. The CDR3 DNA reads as TGTGCCAGCAGCTTAGTAGGGGGGGCAGGGGATACGCAGTATTTT.

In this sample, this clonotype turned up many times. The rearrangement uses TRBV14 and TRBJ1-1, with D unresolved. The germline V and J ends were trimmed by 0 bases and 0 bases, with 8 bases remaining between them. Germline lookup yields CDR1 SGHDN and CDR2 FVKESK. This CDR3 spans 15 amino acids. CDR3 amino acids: CASSQDAWMNTEAFF. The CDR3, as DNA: TGTGCCAGCAGCCAAGATGCATGGATGAACACTGAAGCTTTCTTT.